This is a list of T cell receptor beta chains from one sample in a study of blood T cell repertoires in COVID-19. The assay was immunoSEQ multiplex PCR, and TCRdb's table has in-frame clones only and misses some. The data hold about 150,000 clones, with about 90% observed a single time. Material: peripheral blood. Receptors were obtained from a woman aged 60-75 years with active or convalescent COVID-19. Both conserved end residues are part of each CDR3. D genes are given only for firm matches. Rows may omit the clone size; those that give it use once, few, many or a size class.

CASSDARRTGGPNYGYTF	TGTGCCAGCAGTGACGCCCGAAGGACAGGGGGGCCTAACTATGGCTACACCTTC	TRBV6-4	TRBJ1-2	TRBD1	few
CASDLGQAYSNQPQHF	TGCGCCAGCGACCTCGGACAGGCGTATAGCAATCAGCCCCAGCATTTT	TRBV5-1	TRBJ1-5	TRBD1	-
CATSDLETQYF	TGTGCCACCAGTGATCTTGAGACCCAGTACTTC	TRBV24-1	TRBJ2-5	-	once
CASSQVQAMNQPQHF	TGTGCCAGCAGCCAAGTCCAGGCTATGAATCAGCCCCAGCATTTT	TRBV3-1/TRBV3-2	TRBJ1-5	-	-
CASSSITGGAAFTEAFF	TGTGCCAGCAGCTCAATTACAGGGGGAGCGGCATTCACTGAAGCTTTCTTT	TRBV5-6	TRBJ1-1	TRBD1	-
CASSLEPLTGIHF	TGTGCCAGCAGCTTAGAGCCCCTCACCGGGATCCACTTT	TRBV7-2	TRBJ1-6	-	-
CASSSIGGSTDTQYF	TGCGCCAGCAGCTCGATAGGGGGAAGCACAGATACGCAGTATTTT	TRBV5-1	TRBJ2-3	-	-
CATSRTSGRFTDTQYF	TGTGCCACCAGCAGGACTAGCGGGCGATTCACAGATACGCAGTATTTT	TRBV15	TRBJ2-3	TRBD2	-
CASSQTLGLKETQYF	TGTGCCAGCAGCCAAACCCTGGGGCTAAAGGAGACCCAGTACTTC	TRBV14	TRBJ2-5	-	-
CASSSRDRGAVF	TGTGCCAGCAGTTCCCGGGACAGAGGGGCAGTCTTC	TRBV7-9	TRBJ1-2	TRBD1	-
CAWRANTAGGELFF	TGTGCCTGGAGGGCCAACACGGCGGGCGGGGAGCTGTTTTTT	TRBV30	TRBJ2-2	-	-
CASSQEGSRVNTIYF	TGTGCCAGCAGCCAAGAAGGCAGCAGGGTTAACACCATATATTTT	TRBV3-1/TRBV3-2	TRBJ1-3	-	-
CASSTGAMRTEAFF	TGTGCCAGCAGCACAGGGGCGATGAGGACTGAAGCTTTCTTT	TRBV7-2	TRBJ1-1	TRBD1	-
CASTQTGKAEKLFF	TGTGCCAGTACCCAGACAGGGAAGGCGGAAAAACTGTTTTTT	TRBV19	TRBJ1-4	TRBD1	-
CASSLEDRGLSPQHF	TGTGCCAGCAGCTTAGAGGACAGGGGGCTCTCGCCCCAGCATTTT	TRBV7-2	TRBJ1-5	TRBD1	-
CASSLGQGVSGELFF	TGTGCCAGCAGCCTTGGACAGGGGGTATCCGGGGAGCTGTTTTTT	TRBV5-4	TRBJ2-2	TRBD1	-
CASSLYRDRGYEQYF	TGTGCCAGCAGCCTTTACCGGGACAGGGGATACGAGCAGTACTTC	TRBV3-1/TRBV3-2	TRBJ2-7	TRBD1	-
CASSQGGGNLNTEAFF	TGTGCCAGCAGCCAAGGAGGAGGCAACTTAAACACTGAAGCTTTCTTT	TRBV3-1/TRBV3-2	TRBJ1-1	-	-
CAISDRQANEQYF	TGTGCCATCAGTGATCGACAGGCCAACGAGCAGTACTTC	TRBV10-3	TRBJ2-7	-	-
CASSESGRGLFYGYTF	TGCGCCAGCAGTGAGTCGGGGAGGGGACTTTTCTATGGCTACACCTTC	TRBV10-2	TRBJ1-2	-	-
CASSLAGGPETQYF	TGCGCCAGCAGCTTGGCAGGGGGCCCTGAGACCCAGTACTTC	TRBV5-1	TRBJ2-5	TRBD1	-
CASSWGTSGGAAYEQYF	TGTGCCAGCAGCTGGGGGACTAGCGGGGGGGCCGCCTACGAGCAGTACTTC	TRBV5-4	TRBJ2-7	TRBD2	few
CASSRTGGTEAFF	TGTGCCAGCAGCCGGACAGGGGGAACTGAAGCTTTCTTT	TRBV7-3	TRBJ1-1	TRBD1	-
CASSSRTSGGPSSYEQYF	TGTGCCAGCAGTTCTCGGACTAGCGGGGGGCCGAGCTCCTACGAGCAGTACTTC	TRBV6-2/TRBV6-3	TRBJ2-7	TRBD2	-
CASSQEQGNSPLHF	TGCGCCAGCAGCCAAGAACAGGGAAATTCACCCCTCCACTTT	TRBV4-3	TRBJ1-6	-	-
CASSPGQITGELFF	TGTGCCAGCAGTCCAGGACAGATCACCGGGGAGCTGTTTTTT	TRBV28	TRBJ2-2	-	once
CASSYGGTGELFF	TGTGCCAGCAGTTACGGGGGGACCGGGGAGCTGTTTTTT	TRBV6-5	TRBJ2-2	-	-
CATSGAQENTEAFF	TGTGCCACCAGCGGGGCACAGGAGAACACTGAAGCTTTCTTT	TRBV15	TRBJ1-1	-	-
CASSEGEGNIQYF	TGCGCCAGCAGTGAGGGCGAGGGAAACATTCAGTACTTC	TRBV10-1	TRBJ2-4	-	few
CASSQDLVGQNSGNTIYF	TGCGCCAGCAGCCAAGATCTTGTAGGACAGAACTCTGGAAACACCATATATTTT	TRBV4-1	TRBJ1-3	-	-
CASSLGATYDYTF	TGTGCCAGCAGCTTAGGGGCCACCTATGACTACACCTTC	TRBV11-2	TRBJ1-2	-	once
CASSFYMGAGGLQETQYF	TGTGCCAGCAGCTTCTACATGGGCGCCGGGGGGCTCCAGGAGACCCAGTACTTC	TRBV5-6	TRBJ2-5	-	-
CASSLDPSYEQFF	TGTGCCAGCAGCTTAGACCCCTCCTATGAGCAGTTCTTC	TRBV11-2	TRBJ2-1	-	-
CASSLVGTSSSYNSPLHF	TGCGCCAGCAGCTTGGTCGGGACATCAAGCTCCTATAATTCACCCCTCCACTTT	TRBV5-1	TRBJ1-6	-	-
CASKLGTGDSPLHF	TGTGCCAGCAAGTTAGGGACAGGGGATTCACCCCTCCACTTT	TRBV27	TRBJ1-6	TRBD1	once
CASSLRGETQYF	TGTGCCAGCAGCTTACGGGGAGAGACCCAGTACTTC	TRBV11-3	TRBJ2-5	-	-
CASSLASSAGELFF	TGTGCCAGCAGCTTAGCTAGCTCTGCCGGGGAGCTGTTTTTT	TRBV7-9	TRBJ2-2	-	once
CASGPLGQPIFTF	TGCGCCAGCGGACCGCTAGGACAGCCGATTTTTACCTTC	TRBV4-3	TRBJ1-2	-	-
CASSLVGATSGNTIYF	TGTGCCAGCAGCCTCGTGGGGGCCACTTCTGGAAACACCATATATTTT	TRBV2	TRBJ1-3	-	few
CASSQDIGGLGYEQYF	TGTGCCAGCAGCCAAGATATCGGGGGGTTGGGGTACGAGCAGTACTTC	TRBV3-1/TRBV3-2	TRBJ2-7	TRBD2	once
CASSEWGRSGANVLTF	TGTGCCAGCAGTGAATGGGGCCGCTCTGGGGCCAACGTCCTGACTTTC	TRBV2	TRBJ2-6	-	-
CASKETGDRNTEAFF	TGTGCCAGCAAAGAGACAGGGGATCGGAACACTGAAGCTTTCTTT	TRBV3-1/TRBV3-2	TRBJ1-1	TRBD1	few
CSVGQGSYGYTF	TGCAGCGTTGGCCAAGGGAGCTATGGCTACACCTTC	TRBV29-1	TRBJ1-2	-	once
CASSVGRTGRDTQYF	TGTGCCAGCAGCGTAGGGCGGACTGGCAGGGATACGCAGTATTTT	TRBV9	TRBJ2-3	-	-
CASSYSSGAYEQYF	TGTGCCAGCAGTTACTCTTCAGGGGCCTACGAGCAGTACTTC	TRBV6-6	TRBJ2-7	-	-